This T cell receptor (beta chain) was captured in a study of patients and donors after allogeneic stem cell transplantation. In its sample, this clonotype was seen a few times. TCRdb re-derived calls from the RT-PCR reads in MiXCR, one entry per CDR3 protein. The table lists 410,000 or so distinct CDR3 sequences, approximately 16% of them singletons. Trimming at V came to 1 base and at J to 2 bases, leaving 9 bases not matched to a gene. This CDR3 region has 17 residues. Per the germline V gene, CDR1 is SEHNR and CDR2 is FQNEAQ (reference sequence). Sequences were obtained from blood, either unsorted or a sorted T cell fraction (not recorded which). The chain joins TRBV7-9 to TRBJ2-7; 9 bases match TRBD1. The origin of this receptor is a human donor who was either an allogeneic HSCT recipient or a stem cell or donor lymphocyte infusion donor (not recorded which). It is not recorded whose cells these are; they may come from a transplant donor. The CDR3 spells CASSLVGQGKNTYEQYF. The CDR3 DNA reads TGTGCCAGCAGCTTAGTTGGACAGGGGAAAAATACCTACGAGCAGTACTTC.